These 21 T cell receptor beta chains were all obtained from the same sample, sequenced in a study of cytomegalovirus exposure and HLA in healthy donors. Amplification used 60 Vbeta primers and 13 Jbeta primers. The assay was immunoSEQ multiplex PCR, and TCRdb's table has in-frame clones only and misses some. Of around 53,000 clones in the sample, around 70% were seen once. The sequenced material came from PBMCs. These receptors originate from a man aged 18 to 30 in good health and CMV-seronegative.

The CDR3 coding sequence is TGTGCCACCAGCAGAGTGGCAGGGGGCTCCTACGAGCAGTACTTC. Its protein product is CATSRVAGGSYEQYF. This chain joins TRBV15 and TRBJ2-7; TRBD1 aligns across 7 bases. The CDR3 is 15 residues long. Germline CDR1 is LNHNV and CDR2 is YYDKDF (reference sequence). V gave up 1 base and J gave up 0 bases; unmatched junction bases: 3.

This chain connects TRBV5-4 to TRBJ2-7; D remains ambiguous. V was trimmed by 4 bases and J by 3 bases, leaving 14 bases between them. The CDR3 length is 14 residues. CDR1 is SGHNT and CDR2 is YYREEE in the germline V gene (reference sequence). The CDR3 coding sequence is TGTGCCAGCAGCCCGAGTGGTAAAAGCTACGAGCAGTACTTC. As protein: CASSPSGKSYEQYF.

The chain recombines TRBV5-4 with TRBJ2-1, with a possible D match to TRBD2 (5 bases). The V end was cut by 4 bases, the J end by 3 bases, with 23 bases between. This CDR3 region has 18 residues. Germline V gene sequence: CDR1 SGHNT, CDR2 YYREEE (reference sequence). For the CDR3, the DNA is TGTGCCAGCAGCCAGGACTTTAGCGCGTTAAAGATCTACAATGAGCAGTTCTTC. It is translated as CASSQDFSALKIYNEQFF.

As regards this clone: Other DNA sequences in the sample encode the same CDR3. V is TRBV6-4 and J is TRBJ2-1; 12 bases map to TRBD2. CDR3 length: 15 amino acids. Germline V gene lookup returns CDR1 MRHNA and CDR2 SNTAGT. Trimming took 0 bases from V and 6 from J; bases not matched to a gene: 0. CDR3 amino acids: CASSDSTSGSNEQFF. In nucleotides, the CDR3 is TGTGCCAGCAGTGACTCGACTAGCGGGAGCAATGAGCAGTTCTTC.

The rearrangement joins TRBV7-8 to TRBJ2-1, with TRBD2 as a possible D gene (6 bases). Trimming left V 3 bases short and J 10 bases short, with 13 bases between. The CDR3 runs 13 residues. Germline CDR1 SGHVS, CDR2 FQNEAQ. As DNA, the CDR3 is TGTGCCAGCAGCTTGGGCGGGGAAGCGGAGCAGTTCTTC. It specifies CASSLGGEAEQFF.

The J gene is TRBJ1-2, the V gene TRBV6-5; D is possibly TRBD1 (5 bases). With 6 bases removed from V and 8 bases from J, the gap between germline ends came to 19 bases. Per the germline V gene, CDR1 is MNHEY and CDR2 is SVGAGI. The CDR3 has 14 residues. The DNA for the CDR3 is TGTGCCAGCAGCAATACGGGCCCTCAGGGCGGCTACACCTTC. Amino acid sequence: CASSNTGPQGGYTF.

The chain has TRBV11-2 and TRBJ2-7, with D uncertain. The V and J ends lost 5 bases and 5 bases respectively, with 7 bases between them. This CDR3 is built from 11 residues. Germline lookup yields CDR1 SGHAT and CDR2 FQNNGV. The CDR3 DNA is TGTGCCAGCAGCCCTTCCCACGAGCAGTACTTC. Amino acid sequence: CASSPSHEQYF.

The CDR3 spells CSVEALAGGLPTYEQYF. Written as DNA, the CDR3 is TGCAGCGTTGAAGCCCTAGCGGGAGGCCTTCCAACCTACGAGCAGTACTTC. V and J are TRBV29-1 and TRBJ2-7, with 11 bases that match TRBD2. The ends lost 1 base at V and 2 bases at J; junction bases unmatched: 10. CDR1 is SQVTM, CDR2 ANQGSEA, per germline. The CDR3 is made up of 17 amino acids.

The J gene is TRBJ1-1, the V gene TRBV2; D is ambiguous. V was pared by 7 bases and J by 4 bases, with 13 bases between. The length of the CDR3 is 13 residues. Germline CDR1 and CDR2: SNHLY and FYNNEI. The CDR3 bases are TGTGCCAGCAATTTAGAGGGAATCACTGAAGCTTTCTTT. It yields the protein CASNLEGITEAFF.

The CDR3: CASASSYNEQFF. CDR3 DNA sequence: TGTGCCAGCGCTAGCTCCTACAATGAGCAGTTCTTC. This chain joins TRBV25-1 and TRBJ2-1; no firm D call. This CDR3 comprises 12 residues. The V gene lost 8 bases and the J gene lost 0 bases, with 5 bases spanning the gap. Germline CDR1 and CDR2: MGHDK and SYGVNS.

The rearrangement joins TRBV30 to TRBJ2-1; TRBD2 matches at 8 bases. V gave up 3 bases and J gave up 7 bases; unmatched junction bases: 5. CDR3 length: 13 residues. CDR1 and CDR2 (germline): GTSNPN, SVGIG (reference sequence). The CDR3 bases are TGTGCCTGGAGAGGACTAGCCCAGAATGAGCAGTTCTTC. It translates to CAWRGLAQNEQFF.

The gene calls are TRBV25-1 and TRBJ2-5; the match to TRBD2 covers 11 bases. The CDR3 consists of 15 residues. The J segment lost 4 bases and the V segment lost 2 bases, leaving 3 bases of the junction unmatched. Germline values: CDR1 MGHDK, CDR2 SYGVNS. CDR3 DNA: TGTGCCAGCAGTGAAGGCGGACTAGCGGGAGAGACCCAGTACTTC. Its protein is CASSEGGLAGETQYF.

The rearrangement joins TRBV6-4 to TRBJ2-3; 12 nucleotides agree with TRBD2. Germline-derived CDR1 and CDR2 are MRHNA and SNTAGT. J lost 5 bases, V lost 2 bases, and 2 bases had no gene match. The CDR3 is 15 amino acids. CDR3 nucleotides: TGTGCCAGCAGTGACGGACTAGCGGGACTAGATACGCAGTATTTT. It translates to CASSDGLAGLDTQYF.

The V and J genes are TRBV5-1 and TRBJ2-7; possibly TRBD2 for D (6 bases). V was shortened by 1 base and J by 3 bases, with 11 bases between the two germline ends. Germline V gene data show CDR1 as SGHRS and CDR2 as YFSETQ. The CDR3 is 14 amino acids. The CDR3 reads CASSLSQGGYEQYF. The CDR3, as DNA: TGCGCCAGCAGCTTGTCCCAGGGAGGCTACGAGCAGTACTTC.

This clone was seen only once. The chain links TRBV28 to TRBJ1-2; D is unclear. Trimming shortened V by 2 bases and J by 2 bases, and 9 bases separated the two germline ends. This CDR3 contains 14 residues. Looked up from germline, CDR1 is MDHEN and CDR2 is SYDVKM. CDR3 protein: CASSLPPRNYGYTF. As DNA, the CDR3 is TGTGCCAGCAGTTTACCTCCGAGAAACTATGGCTACACCTTC.

CDR3 DNA sequence: TGTGCCAGCAGCGGAACAAACACTGAAGCTTTCTTT. It specifies CASSGTNTEAFF. The V gene is TRBV9, the J gene TRBJ1-1; D remains ambiguous. The germline CDR1 and CDR2 sequences are SGDLS and YYNGEE. The V end lost 3 bases, the J end lost 2 bases, and 5 bases lay between the germline ends. CDR3 length: 12 amino acids.

CDR3 in DNA: TGTGCCAGCAGTAAGTTGGGACAACCCACATCTGGGGCCAACGTCCTGACTTTC. Amino acids: CASSKLGQPTSGANVLTF. V is TRBV5-6 and J is TRBJ2-6, with a tentative D call TRBD1 (6 bases). The CDR3 totals 18 residues. The ends were cut back, 5 bases at V and 1 base at J, with 19 bases in the middle. CDR1 and CDR2 (germline): SGHDT, YYEEEE.

V usage is TRBV28 and J usage is TRBJ1-4; tentative D call: TRBD1 (6 bases). The V and J ends lost 7 bases and 4 bases respectively, with 19 bases between them. In germline, CDR1 is MDHEN, CDR2 SYDVKM. There are 16 residues in the CDR3. CDR3 nucleotides: TGTGCCAGCACCCAAGGTCCCGACAGGCGTAATGAAAAACTGTTTTTT. This translates into CASTQGPDRRNEKLFF.

The rearrangement uses TRBV27 and TRBJ2-1, with TRBD1 matching over 8 bases. The CDR3 has 15 amino acids. The trim removed 6 bases at V and 6 bases at J, leaving 10 bases unmatched. Germline V gene data show CDR1 as MNHEY and CDR2 as SMNVEV (reference sequence). CDR3 coding DNA: TGTGCCAGCAGCGCCAGACAGGGGCCTCTCAATGAGCAGTTCTTC. It yields the protein CASSARQGPLNEQFF.

The gene calls are TRBV2 and TRBJ2-4; possible D gene TRBD2, 6 bases. Germline V CDR1 and CDR2: SNHLY, FYNNEI. Trimming took off 2 bases at V and 6 bases at J, with 11 bases between the two ends. The CDR3 has 14 amino acids. CDR3 DNA: TGTGCCAGCAGTGAACGGGAGAGGGGAAACATTCAGTACTTC. As protein: CASSERERGNIQYF.

The rearrangement joins TRBV2 to TRBJ1-5; D might be TRBD1 (5 bases). V gave up 6 bases and J gave up 6 bases, with 18 bases separating them. The CDR3 length is 15 residues. Germline V gene sequence: CDR1 SNHLY, CDR2 FYNNEI. The CDR3 region is CASSFLGGTLQPQHF. The CDR3 nucleotides are TGTGCCAGCAGCTTCCTTGGGGGGACCCTTCAGCCCCAGCATTTT.